Following are 16 T cell receptor beta chains from one sample sequenced in a study of blood T cell repertoires in COVID-19. TCRdb's copy holds only in-frame clones and misses some; the assay was immunoSEQ multiplex PCR. The repertoire consists of approximately 50,000 clones, with approximately 91% occurring once and the leading ten covering 6.5%. The sequenced sample was peripheral blood. Source of these receptors: a man aged 45-65 years with active COVID-19.

This clone was seen just once. The chain combines TRBV29-1 with TRBJ2-2; D may be TRBD1 (6 bases). The CDR3 is 14 residues long. With 5 bases removed from V and 5 bases from J, the gap between germline ends came to 15 bases. The germline gives CDR1 SQVTM, CDR2 ANQGSEA. The CDR3 DNA follows: TGCAGCGTTTATCAGGGGATTGGAACCGGGGAGCTGTTTTTT. Translated: CSVYQGIGTGELFF.

This clone came up a few times. The rearrangement links TRBV4-3 to TRBJ2-7; 8 bases are shared with TRBD1. V was pared by 1 base and J by 4 bases, with 6 bases of the junction left unmatched. This CDR3 has 15 amino acids. Per the germline V gene, CDR1 is LGHNA and CDR2 is YSLEER. The CDR3: CASSQVLGQEYEQYF. The CDR3 DNA reads as TGCGCCAGCAGCCAAGTCCTGGGACAGGAATACGAGCAGTACTTC.

The chain employs TRBV18 and TRBJ1-1; tentative D call: TRBD1 (5 bases). Between the trimmed V and J ends, which lost 8 bases and 0 bases, there was a span of 16 bases. CDR3 length: 15 amino acids. The germline gives CDR1 KGHSH, CDR2 LQKENI. CDR3 protein: CASHLGGTMNTEAFF. The CDR3 coding sequence is TGTGCCAGCCACTTGGGGGGGACGATGAACACTGAAGCTTTCTTT.

This chain joins TRBV7-9 and TRBJ2-5, with TRBD1 matching 12 bases. Germline lookup yields CDR1 SEHNR and CDR2 FQNEAQ (reference sequence). V dropped 4 bases and J dropped 5; count of bases not matched to a gene: 8. The CDR3 is made up of 16 amino acids. Here the CDR3 DNA reads TGTGCCAGCAGCTCTGGGACAGGGGGCGCATTGGAGACCCAGTACTTC. Amino acids: CASSSGTGGALETQYF. The variable domain in full, completed from reference TRBV7-9 and TRBJ2-5, reads DTGVSQNPRHKITKRGQNVTFRCDPISEHNRLYWYRQTLGQGPEFLTYFQNEAQLEKSRLLSDRFSAERPKGSFSTLEIQRTEQGDSAMYLCASSSGTGGALETQYFGPGTRLLVL.

The V and J genes are TRBV6-2 or TRBV6-3 and TRBJ1-5; no definite D call. There are 14 residues in the CDR3. Germline CDR1 reads MNHEY; CDR2 reads SVGEGT. V lost 0 bases to trimming and J lost 9 bases, with 12 bases between them. The CDR3 is CASSYSTASGPQHF. In DNA, the CDR3 is TGTGCCAGCAGTTACTCGACCGCCTCAGGGCCCCAGCATTTT.

This clone is medium-sized by share. The genes are TRBV28 and TRBJ2-7; 7 positions match TRBD2. The CDR3 contains 15 residues. V lost 1 base, J lost 3 bases, and 6 bases stayed unmatched. Per germline, CDR1 MDHEN and CDR2 SYDVKM. In DNA, the CDR3 is TGTGCCAGCAGTTTATTGGGGGGGAGCCTCTACGAGCAGTACTTC. It is translated as CASSLLGGSLYEQYF.

The chain has TRBV11-3 and TRBJ2-7; TRBD2 aligns across 7 bases. Trimming at V came to 1 base and at J to 0 bases, leaving 12 bases not matched to a gene. The CDR3 contains 18 residues. CDR1 SGHNT and CDR2 YENEEA come from the germline V gene. The CDR3, as DNA: TGTGCCAGCAGCTTAGGTAGTTCAGCGGGACCATTCTCCTACGAGCAGTACTTC. This gives the protein CASSLGSSAGPFSYEQYF.

The count of this clone is one. V usage is TRBV6-5 and J usage is TRBJ2-1; D possibly corresponds to TRBD2 (5 bases). This CDR3 region has 12 residues. Germline assignment: CDR1 MNHEY and CDR2 SVGAGI. Trimming took 11 bases from V and 4 from J, leaving 12 bases between them. The chain's CDR3 is CAVKGGYNEQFF. The DNA of the CDR3 is TGTGCCGTAAAGGGCGGGTACAATGAGCAGTTCTTC.

This clone was observed once. V gene TRBV30 combines with J gene TRBJ2-3; 8 nucleotides align to TRBD2. CDR3 length equals 14 residues. Trimming removed 4 bases from V and 4 bases from J; junction bases left unmatched: 7. Germline V gene data show CDR1 as GTSNPN and CDR2 as SVGIG (reference sequence). The CDR3 nucleotides are TGTGCCTGGAATCGGGGGGGCCCCGCAGATACGCAGTATTTT. This encodes CAWNRGGPADTQYF.

The chain employs TRBV5-1 and TRBJ1-2; possibly TRBD1 for D (6 bases). The CDR3 has 14 amino acids. Trimming stripped 6 bases from V and 2 bases from J, with 14 bases between. Germline CDR1 SGHRS, CDR2 YFSETQ. The CDR3 spells CASTPGGTNYGYTF. The CDR3 DNA follows: TGCGCCAGCACTCCGGGGGGGACAAACTATGGCTACACCTTC.

The rearrangement joins TRBV7-9 to TRBJ2-3; D is perhaps TRBD1 (6 bases). There are 14 residues in the CDR3. Germline V lookup: CDR1 SEHNR, CDR2 FQNEAQ (reference sequence). The CDR3 sequence is CAATGFWGTDTQYF. CDR3 bases: TGTGCAGCTACAGGGTTCTGGGGCACAGATACGCAGTATTTT.

This chain links TRBV7-9 with TRBJ1-1; D is undetermined. The CDR3 has 12 amino acids. The germline gives CDR1 SEHNR, CDR2 FQNEAQ (reference sequence). V lost 3 bases and J 4 bases, leaving 6 bases between the germline ends. Written as DNA, the CDR3 is TGTGCCAGCAGCTTCCAGGTCACTGAAGCTTTCTTT. It yields the protein CASSFQVTEAFF. The full variable domain, completed using reference TRBV7-9 and TRBJ1-1, is DTGVSQNPRHKITKRGQNVTFRCDPISEHNRLYWYRQTLGQGPEFLTYFQNEAQLEKSRLLSDRFSAERPKGSFSTLEIQRTEQGDSAMYLCASSFQVTEAFFGQGTRLTVV.

The chain carries TRBV5-1 and TRBJ1-4; the D is unclear. This CDR3 has 18 amino acids. Germline lookup yields CDR1 SGHRS and CDR2 YFSETQ. V lost 1 base and J lost 1, with 17 bases in between. CDR3 sequence (DNA): TGCGCCAGCAGCTTGATCTTTTCCCAACGGAGAACTAATGAAAAACTGTTTTTT. Translation: CASSLIFSQRRTNEKLFF.

This clone was seen only once. The V and J genes are TRBV7-9 and TRBJ2-1, with 9 bases fitting TRBD1. Germline V gene data show CDR1 as SEHNR and CDR2 as FQNEAQ (reference sequence). Trimming removed 6 bases from V and 9 bases from J; junction bases left unmatched: 9. The CDR3 runs 14 residues. CDR3 sequence (DNA): TGTGCCAGCAGTTCCGGGACAGGGAGAGGTGAGCAGTTCTTC. Translating gives CASSSGTGRGEQFF.

The chain is built from TRBV6-1 and TRBJ2-5, with D unclear. Germline-derived CDR1 and CDR2 are MNHNS and SASEGT. V was cut by 2 bases and J by 2 bases, with 9 bases left in between. CDR3 length equals 14 residues. The CDR3 here is CASSETAYQETQYF. The DNA for the CDR3 is TGTGCCAGCAGTGAAACCGCGTATCAAGAGACCCAGTACTTC.

J is TRBJ1-5 and V is TRBV7-6; D is perhaps TRBD1 (6 bases). Between the trimmed V and J ends, which lost 2 bases and 4 bases, there was a span of 12 bases. The CDR3 has 15 amino acids. In germline, CDR1 is SGHVS, CDR2 FNYEAQ. In DNA, the CDR3 is TGTGCCAGCAGCTTAATGCAGGGGCTGAATCAGCCCCAGCATTTT. Its protein product is CASSLMQGLNQPQHF.